This TCR beta chain was found in a study of shared clonotypes between healthy human individuals. Study summary: CD4 naive cells filled three plates per donor, CD4 memory three, CD8 naive two and CD8 memory one.

A remark on this clone: Its matching antigen is unknown.

Germline V gene data show CDR1 as SGHTA and CDR2 as FQGTGA. V was clipped by 5 bases and J by 0 bases, with 14 bases between them. CDR3 length: 16 amino acids. Caucasian adults living in Nashville, Tennessee, provided all samples. Study outcomes and limitations: A small donor pool kept down the genetic and exposure-history diversity that was represented.

The authors' processing: Junction-only sequences without quality scores came from ImmunoSEQ, so filtering differed. Repertoires were generated with immunoSEQ multiplex PCR, while TCRdb's copy carries only in-frame clones and drops some. That table supplies the V and J calls and clone size; D and trimming were determined from the DNA. The sample contains approximately 2,000,000 clones, around 90% of which appear only once. The V call is TRBV7-3, the J call TRBJ1-5; D call uncertain. The material sequenced was naive CD4+ T cells from PBMCs. Stated subset: CD45RA+ positively selected. The clonotype comes from a man between 18 and 35 years old in good health. Some clones in this sample may be carry-over from other donors' samples. The CDR3 reads CASSPYLVYSNQPQHF. In DNA, the CDR3 is TGTGCCAGCAGCCCTTACCTCGTATATAGCAATCAGCCCCAGCATTTT. Full variable domain (outside the CDR3, taken from reference TRBV7-3 and TRBJ1-5): GAGVSQTPSNKVTEKGKYVELRCDPISGHTALYWYRQSLGQGPEFLIYFQGTGAADDSGLPNDRFFAVRPEGSVSTLKIQRTERGDSAVYLCASSPYLVYSNQPQHFGDGTRLSIL.